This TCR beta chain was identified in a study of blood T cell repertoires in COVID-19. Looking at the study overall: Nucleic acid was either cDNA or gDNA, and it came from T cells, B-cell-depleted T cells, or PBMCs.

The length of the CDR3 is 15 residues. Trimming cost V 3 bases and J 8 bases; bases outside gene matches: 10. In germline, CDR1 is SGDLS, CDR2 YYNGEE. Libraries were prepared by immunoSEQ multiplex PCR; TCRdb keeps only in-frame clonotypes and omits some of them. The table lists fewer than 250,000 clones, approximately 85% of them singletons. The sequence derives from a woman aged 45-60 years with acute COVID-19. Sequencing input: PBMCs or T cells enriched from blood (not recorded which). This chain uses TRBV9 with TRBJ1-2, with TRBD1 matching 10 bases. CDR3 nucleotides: TGTGCCAGCAGCGCGCAATGGGACAGGGGTTGGGGCTACACCTTC. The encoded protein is CASSAQWDRGWGYTF.